This TCR beta chain was captured by sequencing in a study of T cell changes during pregnancy in multiple sclerosis. The V gene lost 6 bases and the J gene lost 7 bases, with 18 bases spanning the gap. CDR3 length equals 14 residues. The germline gives CDR1 MDHEN, CDR2 SYDVKM. TCRdb's copy holds only in-frame clones and misses some; the assay was immunoSEQ multiplex PCR. This sample has 85,000 to 120,000 clones, with around 92% found just once. The clonotype originates from a female donor with multiple sclerosis, enrolled in a pregnancy study. The chain carries TRBV28 and TRBJ2-5; possible D gene TRBD1, 6 bases. Sequenced here: peripheral blood, sampled after pregnancy. The CDR3 reads CASRPTGQLGTQYF. CDR3 coding DNA: TGTGCCAGCAGGCCGACTGGACAGCTAGGGACCCAGTACTTC.